This entry describes one TCR beta chain. Its antigen remains unknown. Per the germline V gene, CDR1 is SNHLY and CDR2 is FYNNEI. V dropped 8 bases and J dropped 6 bases, with 7 bases sitting between them. This CDR3 is 10 amino acids long. These data belong to a study of identical twins. The study's findings and limits: Zero-insertion analyses could be partly confounded by invariant MAIT and iNKT cells.

Via MiXCR, TCRdb re-called the 5' RACE reads, giving one row per CDR3 protein. The sample shows more than 200,000 distinct CDR3 sequences, 9.4% of them seen only once. This receptor was taken from a young woman in good health. Material: memory (CD45RO+) T cells sorted from blood. This sequence joins TRBV2 and TRBJ1-1; D call uncertain. CDR3 sequence (DNA): TGTGCCAGCGGAAGTCCTGAAGCTTTCTTT. This translates into CASGSPEAFF.